A selection of T cell receptor beta chains follows, all from one sample in a study of radiotherapy plus CTLA-4 blockade in lung cancer. Assay: immunoSEQ multiplex PCR; the TCRdb copy retains only in-frame clones and omits some. This table has roughly 86,000 clones, roughly 80% appearing once. Sequenced material: peripheral blood, taken from a patient treated with radiotherapy plus ipilimumab. Source of these receptors: a human donor with non-small cell lung cancer who had stable disease on radiotherapy plus ipilimumab. Both conserved end residues are part of each CDR3. A D gene is named only where the DNA matches it firmly. The size of a clone is reported for some rows only, either as once, few or many, or as a class for expanded clones.

once	TRBJ1-5	TRBV27	.	TGTGCCAGCAGTCTAACAGGGATCGCTCAGCCCCAGCATTTT	CASSLTGIAQPQHF
.	TRBJ2-1	TRBV5-1	.	TGCGCCAGCAGCCAGGAGGGCCATGAGCAGTTCTTC	CASSQEGHEQFF
.	TRBJ1-6	TRBV6-1	TRBD1	TGTGCCAGCAGCGGAAGACAGGGAAATTCACCCCTCCACTTT	CASSGRQGNSPLHF
.	TRBJ2-2	TRBV7-6	TRBD2	TGTGCCAGCAGCTTAGCGCTAGCGGGAGGCCTAAACACCGGGGAGCTGTTTTTT	CASSLALAGGLNTGELFF
.	TRBJ1-1	TRBV12-2	.	TGTGCAAGTCGCTTGCATAGGGACAGGGGGCTAAGAGACACTGAAGCTTTCTTT	CASRLHRDRGLRDTEAFF
.	TRBJ1-2	TRBV28	.	TGTGCCAGCAGTTTGCGAGGGAAGAACTATGGCTACACCTTC	CASSLRGKNYGYTF
.	TRBJ1-1	TRBV30	.	TGTGCCTGGAGTGTACTAATTCGAGGAAGCTTT	CAWSVLIRGSF
.	TRBJ2-1	TRBV29-1	.	TGCAGCGTTCGCTCTGGCGCGAGCTCCTACAATGAGCAGTTCTTC	CSVRSGASSYNEQFF
.	TRBJ2-5	TRBV5-6	.	TGTGCCAGCAGCGCACGGGGGACGGAGACCCAGTACTTC	CASSARGTETQYF
.	TRBJ1-1	TRBV5-1	.	TGCGCCAGCAGCTTCCCGGGTAGAGCTGAAGCTTTCTTT	CASSFPGRAEAFF
.	TRBJ2-3	TRBV11-2	TRBD2	TGTGCCAGCAGCTTAACCGGACTAGCGGGGTCCGGAAGCACAGATACGCAGTATTTT	CASSLTGLAGSGSTDTQYF
.	TRBJ2-3	TRBV5-1	.	TGCGCCAGCAGCTTGGACTGGGCGGATACGCAGTATTTT	CASSLDWADTQYF
.	TRBJ1-2	TRBV7-3	.	TGTGCCAGCAGCTTAGTACACGGCAATGGCTACACCTTC	CASSLVHGNGYTF
.	TRBJ1-6	TRBV6-5	.	TGTGCCAGCCACGGGGGCTACAATTCACCCCTCCACTTT	CASHGGYNSPLHF
.	TRBJ2-7	TRBV4-1	.	TGCGCCAGCAGCCGCGGGACAGAGGATAGCTCCTACGAGCAGTACTTC	CASSRGTEDSSYEQYF
.	TRBJ2-7	TRBV11-2	TRBD1	TGTGCCAGCAGCCCTCCGGGACAGGGGAGGATCTACGAGCAGTACTTC	CASSPPGQGRIYEQYF
.	TRBJ1-1	TRBV6-1	.	TGTGCCAGCAGCATGGGGCAGGTCCAGGTCTTT	CASSMGQVQVF
.	TRBJ1-6	TRBV9	.	TGTGCCAGCAGCGTAAGCGGGAAGGCCCCGAGCTCCTATAATTCACCCCTCCACTTT	CASSVSGKAPSSYNSPLHF
.	TRBJ2-5	TRBV5-1	.	TGCGCCAGCAGCTTGGCGGGGGCCCAAGAGACCCAGTACTTC	CASSLAGAQETQYF
.	TRBJ2-7	TRBV28	.	TGTGCCAGCAGTTTCCCCCCTGGAGTCTACGAGCAGTACTTC	CASSFPPGVYEQYF
few	TRBJ1-5	TRBV6-7	TRBD1	TGTGCCAGCAGTTTCCTACAGGGGGATAGCAATCAGCCCCAGCATTTT	CASSFLQGDSNQPQHF
.	TRBJ1-3	TRBV9	.	TGTGCCAGCAGGGGCGACACCATATATTTT	CASRGDTIYF
.	TRBJ1-1	TRBV6-1	TRBD1	TGTGCCAGCAGCTTCGGACAGGCCGAAGCTTTCTTT	CASSFGQAEAFF
.	TRBJ2-1	TRBV5-1	TRBD2	TGCGCCAGCAGCTTATCACTAGCGGACGTCAATGAGCAGTTCTTC	CASSLSLADVNEQFF
.	TRBJ1-4	TRBV28	TRBD1	TGTGCCAGCAGTTTCGTGGACAGGGATGAAAAACTGTTTTTT	CASSFVDRDEKLFF
.	TRBJ2-5	TRBV5-4	TRBD2	TGTGCCAGCACTAGCGGGGGGGCCGATGAGACCCAGTACTTC	CASTSGGADETQYF
.	TRBJ1-2	TRBV7-9	.	TGTGCCAGCAGCCGAGCTGGGGGTCGGGGCTACACCTTC	CASSRAGGRGYTF
once	TRBJ1-5	TRBV2	TRBD1	TGTGCCAGCAGTTTACAGGGGGCGGGTCAGCCCCAGCATTTT	CASSLQGAGQPQHF
.	TRBJ2-7	TRBV6-1	.	TGTGCCAGCAGTGAATTCGGTCCCTCCTACGAGCAGTACTTC	CASSEFGPSYEQYF
.	TRBJ2-1	TRBV14	.	TGTGCCAGCAGCCTTATACATGGTAGATCCTACAATGAGCAGTTCTTC	CASSLIHGRSYNEQFF
.	TRBJ2-4	TRBV7-9	.	TGTGCCAGCAGCCCGCAGGGGACCATAGCCAAAAACATTCAGTACTTC	CASSPQGTIAKNIQYF
.	TRBJ1-1	TRBV29-1	.	TGCAGCGTTGGAAAGGGGGTTAAGAACACTGAAGCTTTCTTT	CSVGKGVKNTEAFF
.	TRBJ2-6	TRBV19	.	TGTGCCACCAAAGCAGGGTCAGGGGCCAACGTCCTGACTTTC	CATKAGSGANVLTF
few	TRBJ2-7	TRBV5-6	.	TGTGCCAGCAGCCGGGGGATGCGGGGCGAGCAGTACTTC	CASSRGMRGEQYF
.	TRBJ1-1	TRBV7-2	.	TGTGCCAGCCGGGGAGGCACTGAAGCTTTCTTT	CASRGGTEAFF
few	TRBJ2-7	TRBV19	TRBD2	TGTGCCAGTAGCAAACTAGCGGGGGACTCCTACGAGCAGTACTTC	CASSKLAGDSYEQYF
.	TRBJ1-5	TRBV7-8	.	TGTGCCAGCAGCTTAGAGGAGGACTTTCGGCCCCAGCATTTT	CASSLEEDFRPQHF
.	TRBJ2-6	TRBV7-2	TRBD1	TGTGCCAGCAGCCAAAGAGGACAGGTCTCTGGGGCCAACGTCCTGACTTTC	CASSQRGQVSGANVLTF
.	TRBJ1-4	TRBV2	.	TGTGCCAGCAAAAATTTCGGCGCAACTAATGAAAAACTGTTTTTT	CASKNFGATNEKLFF
.	TRBJ2-7	TRBV7-2	.	TGTGCCAGCAGCCTCTCCTACGAGCAGTACTTC	CASSLSYEQYF
.	TRBJ1-4	TRBV19	.	TGTGCCAGTAGTATTCTTGGGAGTAATGAAAAACTGTTTTTT	CASSILGSNEKLFF
.	TRBJ2-1	TRBV18	TRBD1	TGTGCCAGCTCAGAGGACAGGGATGCCTACAATGAGCAGTTCTTC	CASSEDRDAYNEQFF
.	TRBJ1-1	TRBV6-6	.	TGTGCCAGCAGTTACGGTGCCGGAATGAGTTTCTTT	CASSYGAGMSFF
.	TRBJ1-3	TRBV2	.	TGTGCCAGCAGTAGGCAGGCCTCTGGAAACACCATATATTTT	CASSRQASGNTIYF
.	TRBJ1-5	TRBV30	.	TGTGCCTGCGAGGCGGGTGGCAATCAGCCCCAGCATTTT	CACEAGGNQPQHF
.	TRBJ2-3	TRBV4-1	.	TGCGCCAGCAGCCCCATCATGGGGGACCAGCGTCGGGATACGCAGTATTTT	CASSPIMGDQRRDTQYF
.	TRBJ2-7	TRBV25-1	.	TGTGCCAGCAGTGCCCCCGGGACATCCTACGAGCAGTACTTC	CASSAPGTSYEQYF
.	TRBJ2-1	TRBV7-8	TRBD2	TGTGCCAGCAGCTACCCAGGAGCGGGAGCTTACAATGAGCAGTTCTTC	CASSYPGAGAYNEQFF
.	TRBJ1-1	TRBV28	.	TGTGCCAGCAGCCCCTCTACAAGCACTGAAGCTTTCTTT	CASSPSTSTEAFF
.	TRBJ1-2	TRBV9	.	TGTGCCAGCAGCGGGAGGGGCGGCTACACCTTC	CASSGRGGYTF
.	TRBJ2-2	TRBV19	.	TGTGCCAGTAATTCGGGTTACACCGGGGAGCTGTTTTTT	CASNSGYTGELFF
.	TRBJ1-1	TRBV27	.	TGTGCCAGTCAACTTAATGGGAACAGGAACACTGAAGCTTTCTTT	CASQLNGNRNTEAFF
.	TRBJ1-5	TRBV27	.	TGTGCCAGCAAAGGTGCCTACTTGTCGCCCCAGCATTTT	CASKGAYLSPQHF
.	TRBJ1-5	TRBV19	.	TGTGCCAGTAGTATTCCGACTGCCATTGAGCCCCAGCATTTT	CASSIPTAIEPQHF
.	TRBJ1-6	TRBV19	TRBD1	TGTGCCAGTAGTATAGACCCGGACAGGGGTTCACCCCTCCACTTT	CASSIDPDRGSPLHF
.	TRBJ2-7	TRBV7-8	.	TGTGCCAGCAGCTTTCATGAGAATTCCTACGAGCAGTACTTC	CASSFHENSYEQYF
.	TRBJ2-7	TRBV7-3	.	TGTGCCAGCAGCCTTCGAGGGGGGATAGCCTACGAGCAGTACTTC	CASSLRGGIAYEQYF
.	TRBJ2-2	TRBV11-2	TRBD2	TGTGCCAGCATGTGGATAGCGGGAGCGGGCACCGGGGAGCTGTTTTTT	CASMWIAGAGTGELFF
few	TRBJ1-4	TRBV5-5	.	TGTGCCAGCAGCGCTTACAAAGCTAATGAAAAACTGTTTTTT	CASSAYKANEKLFF